This T cell receptor beta chain was captured by sequencing in a study of OX40 agonist ivuxolimab in advanced cancers. With respect to the entire study: The costimulatory receptor OX40 (CD134) was targeted by ivuxolimab, a fully human IgG2 agonistic monoclonal antibody. Prior anti-PD-1, anti-PD-L1 or anti-CTLA-4 therapy was permitted, and checkpoint inhibitors had been received by around 40% of dose-escalation patients. The paper describes the monotherapy dose-escalation part (N ≈ 49 patients) of the phase I trial of ivuxolimab. Of the approximately 53 patients in dose escalation, some 20 had hepatocellular carcinoma, about 15 had melanoma, 9 had renal cell carcinoma and 9 had head and neck cancer. Partial responses occurred in three dose-escalation patients, of whom one had hepatocellular carcinoma and two had cutaneous melanoma. A male proportion of about 79% and a mean age of approximately 55 years, ranging from 23 to 79, were recorded for the dose-escalation cohort. Peripheral TCRbeta sequencing aimed to test whether ivuxolimab altered TCR sequence diversity and caused clonal T-cell expansion. Intravenous ivuxolimab was administered to patients every 2 weeks at six dose levels: 0.01, 0.1, 0.3, 1.5, 3 and 10 mg/kg.

Genomic DNA was isolated from the sorted cells so that the TCRbeta CDR3 region could be sequenced. The immunoSEQ Assay was used to sequence the TCRbeta CDR3 regions. This immuneACCESS table, as held by TCRdb, lists in-frame sequences with V and J called but not all clones. Of the missing ones, under half trace to an unresolved V gene in checked studies; the others have no known cause. The sample has about 53,000 clones on record, more than 75% of them singletons. Of the sample, 2% to 2.5% falls within the top ten clones. Deletion took 4 bases off V and 2 bases off J, with a span of 3 bases between the germline ends. The cysteine opens and the phenylalanine closes a CDR3 of 13 amino acids. Only the CDR3 region is kept as DNA, spanning 39 bases read in frame from base 1. The CDR1 and CDR2 encoded by the germline V gene are SGHTA and FQGNSA. Study-level results and caveats: On average, CD8+ T cells showed more expanded clones than CD4+ T cells after ivuxolimab. Low levels of normalized T-cell clonal expansion were also shown by some nonresponding patients. The antigen specificity of the clonally expanded peripheral T cells was not determined. At doses from 0.1 to 3.0 mg/kg, clonal expansion was seen in both CD4+ and CD8+ blood T cells between baseline and week 6. In the 0.1-3.0 mg/kg groups, partial responders had among the lowest normalized peripheral clonal expansion, particularly in CD8+ T cells.

A note on this clone: Its antigen remains unidentified. No quality values exist for individual bases; no much larger clone is one base distant.

Patients with a history of autoimmune disease or receiving systemic immunosuppression were excluded from the trial. Peripheral blood for TCR sequencing was collected from all dose cohorts at baseline, on cycle 4 day 1, and on cycle 7 day 1. Samples came from an open-label, multicenter, first-in-human phase I dose-escalation trial of ivuxolimab. Adults with locally advanced or metastatic head and neck squamous cell, hepatocellular, melanoma or renal cell carcinoma were enrolled in the trial. Before TCR sequencing, CD4+ T cells and CD8+ T cells were sorted from peripheral blood as separate populations.

The source of this sequence is an adult with an advanced solid tumor such as melanoma, head and neck, liver or kidney cancer. The chain was built from TRBV7-2 and TRBJ2-6, with the D gene call left open. Sequencing was performed on CD4+ or CD8+ T cells sorted from blood, taken in a trial of the OX40 agonist ivuxolimab. The sequenced DNA: TGTGCCAGCAGCTCGACTGGGGCCAACGTCCTGACTTTC. Translated, it reads CASSSTGANVLTF.